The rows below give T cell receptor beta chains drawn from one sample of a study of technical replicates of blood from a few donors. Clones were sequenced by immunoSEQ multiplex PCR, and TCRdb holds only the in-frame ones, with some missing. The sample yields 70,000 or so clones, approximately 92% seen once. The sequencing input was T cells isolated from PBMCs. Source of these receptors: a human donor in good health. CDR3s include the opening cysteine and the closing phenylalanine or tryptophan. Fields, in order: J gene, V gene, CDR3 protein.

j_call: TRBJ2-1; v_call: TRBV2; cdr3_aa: CASRAVAGGAANEQFF
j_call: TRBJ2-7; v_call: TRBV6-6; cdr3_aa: CASSISQGQGAGEQYF
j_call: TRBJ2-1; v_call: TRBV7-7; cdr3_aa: CASSLGSGTYNEQFF
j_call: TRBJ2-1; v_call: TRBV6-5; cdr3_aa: CASIGRRNNEQFF
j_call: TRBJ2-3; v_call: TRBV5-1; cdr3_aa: CASSLGRVIDTQYF
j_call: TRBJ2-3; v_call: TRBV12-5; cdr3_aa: CASGLGAGSVDTQYF
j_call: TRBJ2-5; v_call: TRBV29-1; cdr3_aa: CSVEDPPYTGHQEQYF
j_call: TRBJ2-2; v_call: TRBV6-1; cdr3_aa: CASSWTGTGELFF
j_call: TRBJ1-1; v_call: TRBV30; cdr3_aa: CAWRYGEVAFF
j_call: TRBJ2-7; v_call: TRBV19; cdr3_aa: CASSIAGVSYEQYF
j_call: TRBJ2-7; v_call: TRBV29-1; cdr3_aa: CSVEALGTNSYEQYF
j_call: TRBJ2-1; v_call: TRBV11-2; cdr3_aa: CASSLVGDSPNEQFF
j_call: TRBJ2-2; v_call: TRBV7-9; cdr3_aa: CASSSQGRGGELFF
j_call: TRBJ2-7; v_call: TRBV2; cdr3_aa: CAQQSWTGGNEQYF
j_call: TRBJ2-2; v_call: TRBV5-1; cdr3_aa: CASIGDTGELFF
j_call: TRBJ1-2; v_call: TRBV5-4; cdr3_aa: CASRPPGHLYGYTF
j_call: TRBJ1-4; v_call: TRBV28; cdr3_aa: CASSLVTGWNEKLFF
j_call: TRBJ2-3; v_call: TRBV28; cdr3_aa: CASSMEGNTDTQYF
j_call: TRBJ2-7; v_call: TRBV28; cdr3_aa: CASRRGQGVHEQYF
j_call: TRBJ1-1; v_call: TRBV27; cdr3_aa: CASSLWQGDTEAFF
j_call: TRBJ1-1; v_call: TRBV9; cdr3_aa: CASSAGQGNTEAFF
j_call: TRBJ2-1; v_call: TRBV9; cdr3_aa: CASSVRREGYNEQFF
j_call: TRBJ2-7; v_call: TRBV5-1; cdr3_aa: CASRELRSYEQYF
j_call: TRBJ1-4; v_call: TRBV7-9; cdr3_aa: CAGKGRTEKLFF
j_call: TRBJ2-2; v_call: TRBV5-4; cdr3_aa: CASSQRKGGDLTGELFF
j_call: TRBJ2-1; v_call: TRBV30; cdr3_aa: CATSAGLGAEQFF
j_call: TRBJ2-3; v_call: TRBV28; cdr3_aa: CASSGPGLAGVGSQYF
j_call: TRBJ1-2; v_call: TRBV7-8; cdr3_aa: CASSANRGGYGYTF
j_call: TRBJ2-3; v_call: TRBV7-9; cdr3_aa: CASSPEASDTQYF
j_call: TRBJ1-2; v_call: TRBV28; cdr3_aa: CASKGTDYNYGYTF
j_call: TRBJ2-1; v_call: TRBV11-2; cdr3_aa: CASSLLGGEMDEQFF
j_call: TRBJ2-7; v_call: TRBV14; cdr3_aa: CASSQEGGTGGYEQYF
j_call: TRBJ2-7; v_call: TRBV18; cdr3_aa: CASSPGPEGDSYEQYF
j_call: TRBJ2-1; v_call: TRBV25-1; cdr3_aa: CASSEYKGDFSGYNEQFF
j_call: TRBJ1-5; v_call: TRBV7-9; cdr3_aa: CASSLYNQPQHF
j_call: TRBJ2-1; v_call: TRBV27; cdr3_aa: CASSTLAGVPGIYNEQFF
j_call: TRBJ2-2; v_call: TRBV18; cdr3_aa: CASSPGGGSGYTGELFF
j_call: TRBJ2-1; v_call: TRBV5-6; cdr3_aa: CASSLGTSGRDEQFF
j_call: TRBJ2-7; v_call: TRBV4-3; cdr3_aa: CASSQDGTYEQYF
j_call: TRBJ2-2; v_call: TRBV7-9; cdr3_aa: CASSLLEGARTGELFF
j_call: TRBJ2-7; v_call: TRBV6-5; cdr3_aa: CASSLSSTYEQYF
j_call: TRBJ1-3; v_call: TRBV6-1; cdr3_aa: CASSEGAGGGNTIYF
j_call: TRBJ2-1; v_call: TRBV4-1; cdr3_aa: CASSHQTGTGSHEQFF
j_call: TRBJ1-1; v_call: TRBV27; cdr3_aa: CASSLLGQGEAFF
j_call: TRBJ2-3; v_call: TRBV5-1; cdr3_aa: CASSSGTGGAEDTQYF